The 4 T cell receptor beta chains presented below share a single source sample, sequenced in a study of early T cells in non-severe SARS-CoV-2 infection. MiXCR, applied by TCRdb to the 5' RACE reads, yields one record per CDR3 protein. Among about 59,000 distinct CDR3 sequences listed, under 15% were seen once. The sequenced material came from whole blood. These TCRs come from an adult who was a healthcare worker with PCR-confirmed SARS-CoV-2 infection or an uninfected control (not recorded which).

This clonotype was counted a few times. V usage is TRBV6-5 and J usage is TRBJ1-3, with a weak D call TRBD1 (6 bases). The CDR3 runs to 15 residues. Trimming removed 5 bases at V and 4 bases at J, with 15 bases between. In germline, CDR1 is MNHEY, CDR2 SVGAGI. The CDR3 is CASSATGALGNTIYF. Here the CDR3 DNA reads TGTGCCAGCAGTGCAACGGGGGCCCTCGGAAACACCATATATTTT.

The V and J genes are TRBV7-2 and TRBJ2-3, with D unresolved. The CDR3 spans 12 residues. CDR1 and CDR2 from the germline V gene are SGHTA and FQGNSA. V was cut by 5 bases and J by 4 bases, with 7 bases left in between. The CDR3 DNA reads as TGTGCCAGCAGCCCAGACGCAGATACGCAGTATTTT. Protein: CASSPDADTQYF.

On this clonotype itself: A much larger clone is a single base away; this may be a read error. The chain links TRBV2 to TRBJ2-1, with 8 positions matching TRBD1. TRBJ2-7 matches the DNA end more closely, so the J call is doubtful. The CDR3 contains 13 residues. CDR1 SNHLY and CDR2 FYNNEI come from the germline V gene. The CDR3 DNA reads TGTGCCACCCTTAACAGGGGGTTCAATGAGCAGTACTTC. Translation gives CATLNRGFNEQYF.

CDR3 DNA: TGCGCCAGCAAACAGTGGCTGGTCCAAGAGACCCAGTACTTC. Its protein product is CASKQWLVQETQYF. The chain uses TRBV10-2 and TRBJ2-5, with D hard to call. Looked up from germline, CDR1 is WSHSY and CDR2 is SAAADI. Deletions cut 7 bases from V and 1 base from J, with 13 bases between. CDR3 length: 14 residues.